Each of the 21 T cell receptor beta chains below was sequenced from the same sample in a study of cytomegalovirus exposure and HLA in healthy donors. The study ran its PCR with 60 Vbeta and 13 Jbeta primers. The assay was immunoSEQ multiplex PCR, and TCRdb's table has in-frame clones only and misses some. The sample comprises about 120,000 clones, about 62% of which are singletons, and more than 6.5% rests with the top ten. The specimen was PBMCs. All receptors derive from a woman aged 35 to 49 in good health and CMV-seropositive.

This clone was recorded only once. The chain is built from TRBV6-6 and TRBJ1-2; 10 bases agree with TRBD1. Germline-derived CDR1 and CDR2 are MNHNY and SVGAGI (reference sequence). V lost 4 bases, J lost 6 bases, and 5 bases stayed unmatched. This CDR3 spans 14 amino acids. The CDR3 region is CASSSTGGADGYTF. Written as DNA, the CDR3 is TGTGCCAGCAGTTCGACAGGGGGCGCGGATGGCTACACCTTC.

As DNA, the CDR3 is TGTGCCAGCAGTGAAGCAGCGGGAGAGATGAATGAGCAGTTCTTC. As protein: CASSEAAGEMNEQFF. This chain joins TRBV6-1 and TRBJ2-1, with 8 bases fitting TRBD2. V gave up 0 bases and J gave up 7 bases; unmatched junction bases: 5. Germline-derived CDR1 and CDR2 are MNHNS and SASEGT. The CDR3 spans 15 residues.

V usage is TRBV19 and J usage is TRBJ1-2; 9 bases are shared with TRBD1. The germline V gene has CDR1 LNHDA and CDR2 SQIVND (reference sequence). After removal of 0 bases from V and 7 bases from J, the junction contained 3 bases not matched to a gene. There are 14 residues in the CDR3. CDR3 region: CASSIEDRGVGYTF. DNA of the CDR3: TGTGCCAGTAGTATAGAGGACAGGGGCGTTGGCTACACCTTC.

CDR3 in DNA: TGTGCCAGCAGTGCCCATAGTTTTGGGGCCAACGTCCTGACTTTC. Protein product: CASSAHSFGANVLTF. The genes are TRBV28 and TRBJ2-6; D gene unclear. The V gene lost 5 bases and the J gene lost 3 bases, with 11 bases spanning the gap. Per the germline V gene, CDR1 is MDHEN and CDR2 is SYDVKM. This CDR3 has 15 amino acids.

The chain combines TRBV7-9 with TRBJ2-2, with D possibly being TRBD2 (6 bases). V was trimmed by 6 bases and J by 5 bases, leaving 13 bases between them. The CDR3 has 14 amino acids. Germline V gene sequence: CDR1 SEHNR, CDR2 FQNEAQ (reference sequence). In DNA form, the CDR3 reads TGTGCCAGCAGTTCGCGCGGAGGGACCGGGGAGCTGTTTTTT. This gives the protein CASSSRGGTGELFF.

This clone was seen a handful of times. The V gene is TRBV19, the J gene TRBJ1-1; 8 nucleotides match TRBD1. This CDR3 comprises 14 residues. Germline-derived CDR1 and CDR2 are LNHDA and SQIVND (reference sequence). V dropped 7 bases and J dropped 4; count of bases not matched to a gene: 8. The CDR3 is CASTEQGGGTEAFF. The CDR3 region has the DNA TGTGCCAGTACCGAACAGGGGGGAGGCACTGAAGCTTTCTTT.

The gene calls are TRBV18 and TRBJ2-7; D possibly corresponds to TRBD1 (6 bases). The CDR3 has 15 residues. The germline V gene encodes CDR1 KGHSH and CDR2 LQKENI. The germline V and J ends were trimmed by 3 bases and 2 bases, with 14 bases remaining between them. Written as DNA, the CDR3 is TGTGCCAGCTCACCGACAGGAGCATGGACCTACGAGCAGTACTTC. As protein: CASSPTGAWTYEQYF.

The chain recombines TRBV7-8 with TRBJ2-2; a possible D gene is TRBD1 (5 bases). The V gene's germline CDR1 is SGHVS and CDR2 FQNEAQ. V dropped 8 bases and J dropped 7 bases, with 23 bases sitting between them. CDR3 length: 16 residues. In DNA, the CDR3 is TGTGCCAGCGGAACTTGGGGTATCCAGGGCTTCGGGGAGCTGTTTTTT. Translation: CASGTWGIQGFGELFF.

V is TRBV6-1 and J is TRBJ2-6; TRBD2 might be the D (6 bases). The CDR3 has 15 residues. CDR1 MNHNS and CDR2 SASEGT come from the germline V gene. Trimming shortened V by 6 bases and J by 2 bases, and 11 bases separated the two germline ends. CDR3 amino acids: CASRKEGAGANVLTF. In nucleotides, the CDR3 is TGTGCCAGCAGGAAGGAGGGCGCTGGGGCCAACGTCCTGACTTTC.

V is TRBV10-3 and J is TRBJ1-3; 9 bases align to TRBD1. The trim removed 6 bases at V and 5 bases at J, leaving 8 bases unmatched. CDR1 is ENHRY and CDR2 is SYGVKD in the germline V gene. The CDR3 has 15 residues. The DNA for the CDR3 is TGTGCCATCAGGTCCGGGACAGGGTCTAGAAACACCATATATTTT. Translated: CAIRSGTGSRNTIYF.

This rearrangement joins TRBV29-1 to TRBJ1-2; maybe TRBD1 (6 bases). The CDR3 consists of 13 residues. Germline CDR1 and CDR2: SQVTM and ANQGSEA. Deletions cut 0 bases from V and 8 bases from J, with 13 bases between. The CDR3 sequence is CSVEEGAGEGYTF. CDR3 DNA: TGCAGCGTTGAAGAGGGTGCAGGGGAGGGCTACACCTTC.

The V call is TRBV10-1, the J call TRBJ2-7; tentative D call: TRBD1 (5 bases). Deletions cut 5 bases from V and 0 bases from J, with 5 bases between. Per the germline V gene, CDR1 is WNHNN and CDR2 is SYGVQD (reference sequence). This CDR3 spans 12 amino acids. The CDR3 region is CASSRGSYEQYF. The DNA for the CDR3 is TGCGCCAGCAGTAGGGGCTCCTACGAGCAGTACTTC.

This clone was seen a few times. V is TRBV7-9 and J is TRBJ2-7; TRBD1 aligns across 7 bases. With V trimmed by 5 bases and J by 7 bases, 11 bases remained unmatched. Germline V gene data show CDR1 as SEHNR and CDR2 as FQNEAQ (reference sequence). This CDR3 contains 14 residues. CDR3 in amino acids: CASSPENRGGEQYF. The CDR3 DNA sequence: TGTGCCAGCAGCCCCGAGAACAGGGGCGGGGAGCAGTACTTC.

The chain carries TRBV11-3 and TRBJ1-1, with 7 bases aligning to TRBD1. The V gene's germline CDR1 is SGHNT and CDR2 YENEEA. The CDR3 is 15 amino acids. J lost 0 bases, V lost 7 bases, and 8 bases had no gene match. The CDR3 DNA reads as TGTGCCAGCACCCTTCGTCAGGGGGTGAACACTGAAGCTTTCTTT. Its translation: CASTLRQGVNTEAFF.

Only a few counts were recorded for this clone. The rearrangement links TRBV27 to TRBJ1-1; maybe TRBD1 (6 bases). CDR1 and CDR2 from the germline V gene are MNHEY and SMNVEV (reference sequence). This CDR3 has 13 amino acids. Deletions cut 10 bases from V and 2 bases from J, with 14 bases between. The CDR3 nucleotides read TGTGCCACCGCCGGACAGTCTAACACTGAAGCTTTCTTT. Translated, it gives CATAGQSNTEAFF.

V gene TRBV7-8 combines with J gene TRBJ2-7, with D unresolved. In germline, CDR1 is SGHVS, CDR2 FQNEAQ. The CDR3 length is 14 residues. Trimming took 5 bases from V and 6 from J, leaving 17 bases between them. CDR3 bases: TGTGCCAGCAGCCACGCGTCCCTTTACCTCGAGCAGTACTTC. Its protein is CASSHASLYLEQYF.

J is TRBJ1-1 and V is TRBV7-9; 9 bases match TRBD1. The junction had 7 bases not matched to a gene; V was cut back by 2 bases and J by 3 bases. CDR1 is SEHNR, CDR2 FQNEAQ, per germline (reference sequence). This CDR3 has 16 amino acids. CDR3 sequence reads: CASSLRDRVPDTEAFF. CDR3 bases: TGTGCCAGCAGCTTAAGGGACAGGGTTCCGGACACTGAAGCTTTCTTT.

V and J are TRBV27 and TRBJ2-1; 12 nucleotides agree with TRBD2. With V trimmed by 7 bases and J by 9 bases, 19 bases remained unmatched. The CDR3 loop spans 18 amino acids. The germline CDR1 and CDR2 sequences are MNHEY and SMNVEV (reference sequence). DNA for the CDR3: TGTGCCAGCAATCCCAAGCCCCGGCTAGCGGGAGGGCCTGGTGAGCAGTTCTTC. Translated: CASNPKPRLAGGPGEQFF.

The chain joins TRBV6-5 to TRBJ1-1; D unclear. V shed 2 bases and J shed 6 bases, with 10 bases lying between them. CDR1 MNHEY and CDR2 SVGAGI come from the germline V gene. The CDR3 runs to 13 residues. The CDR3 bases are TGTGCCAGCAGTTACCCCCCTCTCTCTGAAGCTTTCTTT. Residues: CASSYPPLSEAFF.

This clone came up once. The chain links TRBV7-9 to TRBJ2-1, with 7 positions matching TRBD1. CDR1 and CDR2 from the germline V gene are SEHNR and FQNEAQ (reference sequence). The J segment lost 7 bases and the V segment lost 5 bases, leaving 11 bases of the junction unmatched. The CDR3 is made up of 15 amino acids. The CDR3 coding sequence is TGTGCCAGCAGCCACGGCCGACAGGGTAGAAATGAGCAGTTCTTC. Translating gives CASSHGRQGRNEQFF.

This clone was picked up one time. V and J are TRBV13 and TRBJ1-2; D unresolved. CDR1 PRHDT and CDR2 FYEKMQ come from the germline V gene (reference sequence). The CDR3 runs to 12 residues. V lost 0 bases and J lost 10, with 9 bases in between. CDR3 DNA: TGTGCCAGCAGCTTAGGGTTGGGCGTCTACACCTTC. Its protein is CASSLGLGVYTF.